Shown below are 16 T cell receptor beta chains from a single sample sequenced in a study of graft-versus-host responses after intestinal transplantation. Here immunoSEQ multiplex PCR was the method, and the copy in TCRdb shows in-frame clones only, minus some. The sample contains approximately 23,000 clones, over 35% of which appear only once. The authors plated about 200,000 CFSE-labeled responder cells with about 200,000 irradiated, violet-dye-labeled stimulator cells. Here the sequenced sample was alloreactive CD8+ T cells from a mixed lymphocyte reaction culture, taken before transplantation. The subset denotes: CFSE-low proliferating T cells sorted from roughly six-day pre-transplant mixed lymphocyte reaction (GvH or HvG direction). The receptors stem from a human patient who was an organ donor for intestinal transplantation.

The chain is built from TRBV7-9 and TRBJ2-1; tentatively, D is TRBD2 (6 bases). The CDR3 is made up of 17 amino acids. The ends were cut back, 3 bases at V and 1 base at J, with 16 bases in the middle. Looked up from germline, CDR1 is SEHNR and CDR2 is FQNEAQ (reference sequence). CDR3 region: CASSFPLSGTSYNEQFF. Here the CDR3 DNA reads TGTGCCAGCAGCTTCCCTCTTAGCGGTACTTCCTACAATGAGCAGTTCTTC.

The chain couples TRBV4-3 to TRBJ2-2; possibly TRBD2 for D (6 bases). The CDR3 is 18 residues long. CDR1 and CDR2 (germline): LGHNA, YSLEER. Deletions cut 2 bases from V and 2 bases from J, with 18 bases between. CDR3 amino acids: CASSQRGRVAANTGELFF. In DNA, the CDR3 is TGCGCCAGCAGCCAAAGAGGGAGAGTAGCGGCAAACACCGGGGAGCTGTTTTTT.

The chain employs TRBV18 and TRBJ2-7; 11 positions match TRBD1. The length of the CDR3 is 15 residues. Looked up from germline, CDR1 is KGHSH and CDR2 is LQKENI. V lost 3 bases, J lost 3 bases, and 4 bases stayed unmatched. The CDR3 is CASSPGTGGYYEQYF. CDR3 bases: TGTGCCAGCTCACCCGGGACAGGGGGTTACTACGAGCAGTACTTC. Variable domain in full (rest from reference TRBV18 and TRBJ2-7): NAGVMQNPRHLVRRRGQEARLRCSPMKGHSHVYWYRQLPEEGLKFMVYLQKENIIDESGMPKERFSAEFPKEGPSILRIQQVVRGDSAAYFCASSPGTGGYYEQYFGPGTRLTVT.

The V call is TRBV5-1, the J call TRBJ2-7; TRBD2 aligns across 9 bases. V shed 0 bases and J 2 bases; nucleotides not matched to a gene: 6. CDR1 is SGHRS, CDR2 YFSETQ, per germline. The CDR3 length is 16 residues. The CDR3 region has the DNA TGCGCCAGCAGCTTGGGTAGCGGGGGCGTTCCCTACGAGCAGTACTTC. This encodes CASSLGSGGVPYEQYF.

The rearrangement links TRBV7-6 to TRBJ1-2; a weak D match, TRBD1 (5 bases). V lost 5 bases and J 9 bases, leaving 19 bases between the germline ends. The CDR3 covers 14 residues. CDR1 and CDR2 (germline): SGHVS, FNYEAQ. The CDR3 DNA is TGTGCCAGCAGCCCAGCGGGCGGGGCAAGTAGCTACACCTTC. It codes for CASSPAGGASSYTF.

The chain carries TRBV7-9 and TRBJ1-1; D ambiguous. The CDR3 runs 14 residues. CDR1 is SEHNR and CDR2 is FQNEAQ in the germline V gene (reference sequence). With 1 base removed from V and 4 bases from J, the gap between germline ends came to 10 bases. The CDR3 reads CASSLGWIPTEAFF. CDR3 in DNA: TGTGCCAGCAGCTTAGGGTGGATCCCCACTGAAGCTTTCTTT.

CDR3 amino acids: CSVGRTGVYEQYF. CDR3 bases: TGCAGCGTTGGTAGGACAGGGGTGTACGAGCAGTACTTC. The chain uses TRBV29-1 and TRBJ2-7, with 9 positions matching TRBD1. CDR1 and CDR2 (germline): SQVTM, ANQGSEA. The CDR3 covers 13 residues. V shed 4 bases, J shed 4 bases, and the junction held 5 bases outside the gene matches.

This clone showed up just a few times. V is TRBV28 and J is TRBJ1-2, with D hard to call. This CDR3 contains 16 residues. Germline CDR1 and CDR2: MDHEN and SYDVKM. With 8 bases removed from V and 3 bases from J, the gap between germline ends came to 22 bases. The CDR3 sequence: CASGPLVADGDYGYTF. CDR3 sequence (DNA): TGTGCCAGCGGCCCTTTGGTAGCGGACGGAGACTATGGCTACACCTTC.

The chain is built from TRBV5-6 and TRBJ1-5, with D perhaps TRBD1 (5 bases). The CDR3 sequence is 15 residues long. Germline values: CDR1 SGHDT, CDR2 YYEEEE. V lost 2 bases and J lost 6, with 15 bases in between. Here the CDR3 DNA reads TGTGCCAGCAGCTTTTTCAGGGACCTCAGTCAGCCCCAGCATTTT. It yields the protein CASSFFRDLSQPQHF.

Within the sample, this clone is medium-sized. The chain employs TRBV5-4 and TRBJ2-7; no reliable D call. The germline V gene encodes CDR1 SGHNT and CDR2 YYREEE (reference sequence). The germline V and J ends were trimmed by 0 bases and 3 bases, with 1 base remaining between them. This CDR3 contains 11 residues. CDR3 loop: CASSLGYEQYF. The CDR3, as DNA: TGTGCCAGCAGCTTGGGCTACGAGCAGTACTTC. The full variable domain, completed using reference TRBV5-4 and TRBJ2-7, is ETGVTQSPTHLIKTRGQQVTLRCSSQSGHNTVSWYQQALGQGPQFIFQYYREEENGRGNFPPRFSGLQFPNYSSELNVNALELDDSALYLCASSLGYEQYFGPGTRLTVT.

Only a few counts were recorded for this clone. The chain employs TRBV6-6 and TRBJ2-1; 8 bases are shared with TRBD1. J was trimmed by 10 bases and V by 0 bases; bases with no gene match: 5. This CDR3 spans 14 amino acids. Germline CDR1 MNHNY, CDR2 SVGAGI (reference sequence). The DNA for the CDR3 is TGTGCCAGCAGTTACTCTTCAGGGGGCGACGAGCAGTTCTTC. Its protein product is CASSYSSGGDEQFF.

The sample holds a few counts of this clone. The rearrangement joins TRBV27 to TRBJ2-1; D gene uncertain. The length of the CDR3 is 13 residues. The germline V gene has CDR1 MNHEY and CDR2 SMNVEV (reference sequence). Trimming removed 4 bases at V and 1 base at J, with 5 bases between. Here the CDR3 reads CASSYGSYNEQFF. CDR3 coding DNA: TGTGCCAGCAGTTATGGGTCCTACAATGAGCAGTTCTTC.

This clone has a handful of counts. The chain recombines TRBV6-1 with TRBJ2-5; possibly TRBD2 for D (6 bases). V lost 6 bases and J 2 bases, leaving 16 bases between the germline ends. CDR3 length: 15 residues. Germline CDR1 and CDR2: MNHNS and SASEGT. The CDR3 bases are TGTGCCAGCAGCCCCTCGTGGGGGGATCAAGAGACCCAGTACTTC. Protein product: CASSPSWGDQETQYF.

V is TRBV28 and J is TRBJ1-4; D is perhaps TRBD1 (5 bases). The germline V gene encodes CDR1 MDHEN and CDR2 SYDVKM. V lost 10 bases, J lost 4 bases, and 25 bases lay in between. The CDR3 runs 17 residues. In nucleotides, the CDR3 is TGTGCCAATCCTCAGGGCCCCGGGGGAGGGATTAATGAAAAACTGTTTTTT. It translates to CANPQGPGGGINEKLFF.

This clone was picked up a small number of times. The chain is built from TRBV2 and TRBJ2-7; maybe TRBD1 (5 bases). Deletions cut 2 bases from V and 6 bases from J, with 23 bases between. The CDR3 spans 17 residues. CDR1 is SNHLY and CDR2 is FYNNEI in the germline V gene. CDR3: CASSERFIQGPFSEQYF. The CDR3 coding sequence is TGTGCCAGCAGTGAAAGGTTCATCCAGGGCCCCTTTTCCGAGCAGTACTTC.

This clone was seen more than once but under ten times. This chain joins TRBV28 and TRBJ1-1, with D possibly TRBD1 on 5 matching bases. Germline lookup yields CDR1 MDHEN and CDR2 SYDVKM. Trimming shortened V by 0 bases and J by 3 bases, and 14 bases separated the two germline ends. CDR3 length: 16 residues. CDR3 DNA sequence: TGTGCCAGCAGTTTATGGCCCACCGGGACCCACACTGAAGCTTTCTTT. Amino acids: CASSLWPTGTHTEAFF.